This T cell receptor beta chain emerged from a study of OX40 agonist ivuxolimab in advanced cancers. About the study: Every 2 weeks, patients received ivuxolimab intravenously, dosed at 0.01 to 10 mg/kg. Whole-study results and caveats: Several nonresponders also turned out to have low normalized T-cell clonal expansion. Clonal expansion was seen in CD4+ and CD8+ blood T cells by week 6 at 0.1 to 3.0 mg/kg. More expanded clones were seen, on average, in CD8+ T cells than in CD4+.

Assay used: immunoSEQ multiplex PCR; TCRdb lists only in-frame clones, some missing. The repertoire consists of about 67,000 clones, with about 88% occurring once and the leading ten covering 0.25% to 0.3%. The CDR3 has 15 residues. V dropped 6 bases and J dropped 3 bases, with 15 bases sitting between them. CDR1 is MNHEY, CDR2 SMNVEV, per germline (reference sequence). A few counts support this clone. Its cognate antigen is unknown. The TCR sequence derives from an adult with an advanced solid tumor such as melanoma, head and neck, liver or kidney cancer. The sample in question was CD4+ or CD8+ T cells sorted from blood, obtained in a trial of the OX40 agonist ivuxolimab. The chain is built from TRBV27 and TRBJ1-5; no definite D call. The DNA of the CDR3 is TGTGCCAGCAGCACGACCAACACAGCCAATCAGCCCCAGCATTTT. Protein product: CASSTTNTANQPQHF.